The entry that follows covers one T cell receptor (beta chain) sequence. This entry comes from a study of OX40 agonist ivuxolimab in advanced cancers. Across the whole study: Across the patients, intravenous ivuxolimab was delivered every 2 weeks at 0.01 to 10 mg/kg.

Generated by immunoSEQ multiplex PCR, the TCRdb table keeps only in-frame clones and is missing some. The table shows fewer than 8,500 clones, with over 65% occurring only once. The CDR3 length is 16 residues. Germline loops: CDR1 LGHNT, CDR2 FRNRAP. Trimming removed 1 base from V and 3 bases from J; junction bases left unmatched: 5. This sample comprised CD4+ or CD8+ T cells sorted from blood, obtained in a trial of the OX40 agonist ivuxolimab. The chain uses TRBV12-5 and TRBJ1-3; 8 nucleotides line up with TRBD1. The receptor's source is an adult with an advanced solid tumor such as melanoma, head and neck, liver or kidney cancer. CDR3 sequence (DNA): TGTGCTAGTGGTTTGGGACAGGGGATTAGTGGAAACACCATATATTTT. As protein: CASGLGQGISGNTIYF.